Listed here are 28 T cell receptor beta chains from one sample, sequenced in a study of human T cells and chemical hapten exposure. TCRdb processed the RACE reads anew with MiXCR; each CDR3 protein has one entry. The table records more than 250,000 distinct CDR3 sequences, about 9% of them present only once. Indicated time point: pre-sensitization, week 0. Noted treatment: therapeutic diphenylcyclopropenone sensitization with weekly scalp DPC. Sequences were derived from whole blood, sampled in connection with sensitization to the hapten diphenylcyclopropenone (DPC). The receptors were gathered from a woman aged 35 to 49 with alopecia areata. Some clones in this sample may be carry-over from other donors' samples.

V and J are TRBV7-9 and TRBJ1-1; no clear D gene. Deletions cut 8 bases from V and 0 bases from J, with 7 bases between. CDR3 length: 12 amino acids. The germline gives CDR1 SEHNR, CDR2 FQNEAQ (reference sequence). The CDR3 DNA follows: TGTGCCAGCGTTCAGCTGAACACTGAAGCTTTCTTT. It specifies CASVQLNTEAFF.

This clonotype was recorded a few times. The chain employs TRBV12-3 or TRBV12-4 and TRBJ1-6; a possible D gene is TRBD1 (5 bases). The V and J ends lost 1 base and 9 bases respectively, with 7 bases between them. CDR3 size: 13 residues. Written as DNA, the CDR3 is TGTGCCAGCAGTTTAGGGGGGAGTTCACCCCTCCACTTT. It is translated as CASSLGGSSPLHF.

The chain employs TRBV6-6 and TRBJ1-2; D gene uncertain. V was clipped by 0 bases and J by 0 bases, with 5 bases between them. The CDR3 has 14 amino acids. CDR1 is MNHNY, CDR2 SVGAGI, per germline (reference sequence). The CDR3 reads CASSYSQPNYGYTF. CDR3 bases: TGTGCCAGCAGTTACTCCCAGCCTAACTATGGCTACACCTTC.

Only a few counts were recorded for this clonotype. This chain links TRBV28 with TRBJ1-6; weak D call: TRBD1 (5 bases). The CDR3 extends over 14 amino acids. Germline V lookup: CDR1 MDHEN, CDR2 SYDVKM. Trimming pared 4 bases from V and 7 bases from J, leaving 11 bases between. DNA for the CDR3: TGTGCCAGCAGTTGGGGACGGTCAAATTCACCCCTCCACTTT. This sequence encodes CASSWGRSNSPLHF.

This clonotype was observed at least ten times. J is TRBJ1-2 and V is TRBV29-1; D call uncertain. With 6 bases removed from V and 4 bases from J, the gap between germline ends came to 9 bases. This CDR3 spans 11 amino acids. Germline V gives CDR1 SQVTM, CDR2 ANQGSEA. The CDR3 DNA follows: TGCAGCGTCATCGTAGGCTATGGCTACACCTTC. This sequence encodes CSVIVGYGYTF.

CDR3 nucleotide sequence: TGCAGTGCTAGTGAAGCGGGAGCGGCCGGCGGAACGCAGTATTTT. Its translation is CSASEAGAAGGTQYF. The gene calls are TRBV20-1 and TRBJ2-3, with TRBD2 matching 8 bases. Looked up from germline, CDR1 is DFQATT and CDR2 is SNEGSKA (reference sequence). With 3 bases clipped from V and 9 bases from J, the junction kept 14 bases outside the gene matches. The CDR3 runs 15 residues.

In this sample, this clonotype turned up a few times. This chain connects TRBV30 to TRBJ1-1; D is unresolved. CDR3 length: 13 residues. CDR1 is GTSNPN, CDR2 SVGIG, per germline (reference sequence). The V gene lost 3 bases and the J gene lost 0 bases, with 8 bases spanning the gap. CDR3 in DNA: TGTGCCTGGAGCTCGGGCATGAACACTGAAGCTTTCTTT. This codes for CAWSSGMNTEAFF.

This clonotype was found a few times. This chain connects TRBV29-1 to TRBJ1-6; TRBD1 matches at 10 bases. V shed 4 bases and J 7 bases; nucleotides not matched to a gene: 7. This CDR3 comprises 15 residues. Per the germline V gene, CDR1 is SQVTM and CDR2 is ANQGSEA. The CDR3 sequence is CSVVETGGGNSPLHF. For the CDR3, the DNA is TGCAGCGTTGTCGAGACAGGGGGCGGGAATTCACCCCTCCACTTT.

The sample holds many counts of this clonotype. V gene TRBV5-5 combines with J gene TRBJ1-2; D call uncertain. This CDR3 comprises 15 residues. In germline, CDR1 is SGHKS, CDR2 YYEKEE (reference sequence). Between the trimmed V and J ends, which lost 4 bases and 1 base, there was a span of 14 bases. In DNA form, the CDR3 reads TGTGCCAGCAGCAGTACCGGACTCCTTAACTATGGCTACACCTTC. As protein: CASSSTGLLNYGYTF.

The chain combines TRBV12-3 or TRBV12-4 with TRBJ2-7; 9 bases map to TRBD1. Losses at the gene ends were 1 base for V and 9 bases for J; bases not matched to a gene: 7. The length of the CDR3 is 14 residues. CDR3 nucleotides: TGTGCCAGCAGTTTAGGACAGGGGGGTTTAGGGCAGTACTTC. Protein product: CASSLGQGGLGQYF.

There are many counts of this clonotype. The J gene is TRBJ2-5, the V gene TRBV11-2, with 8 positions matching TRBD1. CDR1 SGHAT and CDR2 FQNNGV come from the germline V gene. Losses at the gene ends were 5 bases for V and 6 bases for J; bases not matched to a gene: 5. The CDR3 runs to 13 residues. The DNA of the CDR3 is TGTGCCAGCAGCCTGGACAGGGATAAGACCCAGTACTTC. It translates to CASSLDRDKTQYF. Looking up the rest from reference TRBV11-2 and TRBJ2-5 gives the full variable domain: EAGVAQSPRYKIIEKRQSVAFWCNPISGHATLYWYQQILGQGPKLLIQFQNNGVVDDSQLPKDRFSAERLKGVDSTLKIQPAKLEDSAVYLCASSLDRDKTQYFGPGTRLLVL.

This clonotype was seen at least ten times. V is TRBV10-3 and J is TRBJ2-7; 12 bases line up with TRBD1. Looked up from germline, CDR1 is ENHRY and CDR2 is SYGVKD. The CDR3 extends over 14 amino acids. The ends lost 10 bases at V and 5 bases at J; junction bases unmatched: 9. The CDR3: CATGPGQGANEQYF. For the CDR3, the DNA is TGTGCCACCGGTCCGGGACAGGGGGCGAACGAGCAGTACTTC.

This clonotype has a handful of counts. The genes are TRBV4-3 and TRBJ1-6, with 7 bases aligning to TRBD1. Trimming removed 4 bases from V and 0 bases from J; junction bases left unmatched: 9. The CDR3 runs 18 residues. Germline CDR1 LGHNA, CDR2 YSLEER. Here the CDR3 reads CASSRTGQASSYNSPLHF. The CDR3 coding sequence is TGCGCCAGCAGCCGAACTGGACAGGCCAGCTCCTATAATTCACCCCTCCACTTT.

There are a few counts of this clonotype. The CDR3 sequence is CASSPPLGTGEKTQYF. CDR3 bases: TGTGCCAGCAGCCCCCCACTTGGGACGGGAGAAAAGACCCAGTACTTC. This chain uses TRBV7-9 with TRBJ2-5; D perhaps matches TRBD2 (6 bases). Germline V gene lookup returns CDR1 SEHNR and CDR2 FQNEAQ (reference sequence). This CDR3 region has 16 residues. Trimming pared 5 bases from V and 6 bases from J, leaving 22 bases between.

This clonotype was found a few times. The V call is TRBV29-1, the J call TRBJ2-1; D perhaps matches TRBD2 (6 bases). Germline CDR1 reads SQVTM; CDR2 reads ANQGSEA. The V gene lost 6 bases and the J gene lost 0 bases, with 12 bases spanning the gap. The CDR3 runs to 14 residues. CDR3 nucleotide sequence: TGCAGCGTGGGGGGACTTAACTCCTACAATGAGCAGTTCTTC. Its protein product is CSVGGLNSYNEQFF.

This clonotype was seen only a few times. V usage is TRBV28 and J usage is TRBJ2-2; D not certain. The ends were cut back, 10 bases at V and 1 base at J, with 10 bases in the middle. CDR3 size: 13 residues. Looked up from germline, CDR1 is MDHEN and CDR2 is SYDVKM. The CDR3, as DNA: TGTGCCATCCAGGACGGGAACACCGGGGAGCTGTTTTTT. This translates into CAIQDGNTGELFF.

The chain has TRBV29-1 and TRBJ2-2; D perhaps matches TRBD2 (5 bases). Deletions cut 7 bases from V and 5 bases from J, with 17 bases between. The CDR3 consists of 14 residues. CDR1 is SQVTM and CDR2 is ANQGSEA in the germline V gene. The CDR3 loop is CSASLTITTGELFF. For the CDR3, the DNA is TGCAGCGCCAGCCTGACTATTACTACCGGGGAGCTGTTTTTT.

Ten or more counts support this clonotype. The chain uses TRBV12-3 or TRBV12-4 and TRBJ1-2; TRBD1 is a possible D gene (6 bases). V lost 4 bases and J lost 7, with 10 bases in between. CDR3 length equals 12 residues. The CDR3 is CASSSGTPGYTF. CDR3 nucleotides: TGTGCCAGCAGTTCCGGGACACCTGGCTACACCTTC.

This chain links TRBV9 with TRBJ1-5; D possibly corresponds to TRBD1 (5 bases). CDR1 is SGDLS, CDR2 YYNGEE, per germline. Trimming shortened V by 3 bases and J by 6 bases, and 13 bases separated the two germline ends. The CDR3 totals 14 residues. CDR3 sequence: CASSAGTRGQPQHF. The DNA of the CDR3 is TGTGCCAGCAGCGCAGGGACGCGGGGTCAGCCCCAGCATTTT.

A few counts support this clonotype. The chain combines TRBV7-2 with TRBJ2-5, with D hard to call. Germline V gene data show CDR1 as SGHTA and CDR2 as FQGNSA. Trimming removed 2 bases from V and 0 bases from J, with 7 bases in between. The CDR3 covers 14 residues. For the CDR3, the DNA is TGTGCCAGCAGCTTACGGTACGACCAAGAGACCCAGTACTTC. This encodes CASSLRYDQETQYF. Filled out from reference TRBV7-2 and TRBJ2-5, the complete variable domain reads GAGVSQSPSNKVTEKGKDVELRCDPISGHTALYWYRQSLGQGLEFLIYFQGNSAPDKSGLPSDRFSAERTGGSVSTLTIQRTQQEDSAVYLCASSLRYDQETQYFGPGTRLLVL.

This clonotype was detected ten times or more. J is TRBJ2-7 and V is TRBV29-1; D possibly matches TRBD1 or TRBD2 (6 bases each). The CDR3 loop spans 13 amino acids. The germline CDR1 and CDR2 sequences are SQVTM and ANQGSEA. Trimming shortened V by 4 bases and J by 1 base, and 11 bases separated the two germline ends. The CDR3, as DNA: TGCAGCGTTGTTTGGGGGGCATCCTACGAGCAGTACTTC. It translates to CSVVWGASYEQYF.

This clonotype has just a few counts. This chain connects TRBV29-1 to TRBJ2-7; D is unresolved. This CDR3 spans 11 amino acids. V was shortened by 4 bases and J by 3 bases, with 7 bases between the two germline ends. Germline CDR1 and CDR2: SQVTM and ANQGSEA. The CDR3 loop is CSVGTNYEQYF. In nucleotides, the CDR3 is TGCAGCGTTGGAACAAACTACGAGCAGTACTTC.

The chain combines TRBV7-2 with TRBJ2-5; tentative D call: TRBD2 (6 bases). Germline assignment: CDR1 SGHTA and CDR2 FQGNSA. The CDR3 loop spans 14 amino acids. The V end lost 5 bases, the J end lost 6 bases, and 16 bases lay between the germline ends. The CDR3 is CASSLQAGPQTQYF. For the CDR3, the DNA is TGTGCCAGCAGCCTCCAAGCGGGCCCGCAGACCCAGTACTTC.

This clonotype was seen a few times. The chain combines TRBV20-1 with TRBJ2-7; D unresolved. The CDR3 has 14 amino acids. V lost 3 bases and J 2 bases, leaving 14 bases between the germline ends. CDR1 is DFQATT and CDR2 is SNEGSKA in the germline V gene (reference sequence). DNA for the CDR3: TGCAGTGCTAGCTATGAGACCCTGGCCTACGAGCAGTACTTC. This sequence encodes CSASYETLAYEQYF.

This chain joins TRBV7-2 and TRBJ2-7; tentatively, D is TRBD1 (5 bases). The V gene lost 8 bases and the J gene lost 3 bases, with 14 bases spanning the gap. CDR3 length equals 13 residues. CDR1 and CDR2 (germline): SGHTA, FQGNSA. The CDR3 region is CASARSQGYEQYF. CDR3 in DNA: TGTGCCAGCGCCCGGAGCCAGGGCTACGAGCAGTACTTC.

This clonotype has only a few counts. V is TRBV6-5 and J is TRBJ2-5, with a weak D call TRBD1 (6 bases). V lost 2 bases and J 3 bases, leaving 16 bases between the germline ends. CDR1 is MNHEY and CDR2 is SVGAGI in the germline V gene. The CDR3 runs 16 residues. The CDR3 region has the DNA TGTGCCAGCAGTTACCGCCCGAAACAGGGAGAAGAGACCCAGTACTTC. This translates into CASSYRPKQGEETQYF.

This clonotype was observed a handful of times. This chain links TRBV14 with TRBJ1-1; 7 bases align to TRBD1. This CDR3 contains 15 residues. Germline CDR1 reads SGHDN; CDR2 reads FVKESK. J gave up 4 bases and V 4 bases, and 9 bases lay outside the gene matches. DNA of the CDR3: TGTGCCAGCAGCCCCCTTCATCCAGGGGGCACTGAAGCTTTCTTT. It translates to CASSPLHPGGTEAFF. Combining the CDR3 with reference TRBV14 and TRBJ1-1 gives the whole variable domain EAGVTQFPSHSVIEKGQTVTLRCDPISGHDNLYWYRRVMGKEIKFLLHFVKESKQDESGMPNNRFLAERTGGTYSTLKVQPAELEDSGVYFCASSPLHPGGTEAFFGQGTRLTVV.

Ten or more counts support this clonotype. The rearrangement joins TRBV27 to TRBJ2-7; D is ambiguous. The germline V and J ends were trimmed by 2 bases and 4 bases, with 9 bases remaining between them. The CDR3 length is 13 residues. Germline-derived CDR1 and CDR2 are MNHEY and SMNVEV (reference sequence). The CDR3 nucleotides are TGTGCCAGCAGTTTAGGGCAGATTTACGAGCAGTACTTC. It translates to CASSLGQIYEQYF.